The 26 T cell receptor beta chains reported below all come from one sample, sequenced in a study of response to subunit inactivated influenza vaccine (dated by TCRdb to the late 2010s). Library generation was performed with RT-PCR. These reads were obtained on an Illumina HiSeq 2500. TCRdb ran its own pipeline on the public reads, namely fastp trimming at Q25 and MiXCR clone calling, and kept in-frame beta chains. Duplicate CDR3 protein sequences are folded into a single record with the most common DNA and genes. The table for this sample lists about 570,000 distinct CDR3 sequences; around 10% of them were counted only once. The top ten clonotypes cover about 11% of the sample. These data were likewise used in another study, on T cells expressing NK-cell markers. As described in the second report: TCR beta cDNA libraries were prepared using 5'RACE template switching, which introduced a universal primer site and unique molecular identifiers.

This sample comprised PBMCs from blood, obtained on the day of vaccination. Source of these receptors: a man in his fifties who received an inactivated influenza vaccine. Donor details come from another sample of the same person, matched by shared clones.

The chain couples TRBV12-3 or TRBV12-4 to TRBJ1-5, with no clear D. The CDR3 spans 13 residues. Trimming removed 5 bases from V and 2 bases from J, with 7 bases in between. Here the CDR3 reads CASSQMGNQPQHF. The CDR3, as DNA: TGTGCCAGCAGTCAGATGGGCAATCAGCCCCAGCATTTT.

At least ten counts were recorded for this clonotype. The genes are TRBV5-1 and TRBJ2-1; maybe TRBD1 (6 bases). CDR1 SGHRS and CDR2 YFSETQ come from the germline V gene. The length of the CDR3 is 14 residues. Trimming stripped 4 bases from V and 7 bases from J, with 15 bases between. CDR3 DNA sequence: TGCGCCAGCAGCACCAGCAACACAGGGAATGAGCAGTTCTTC. This codes for CASSTSNTGNEQFF.

The V gene is TRBV5-4, the J gene TRBJ2-3; the D is unclear. Trimming left V 0 bases short and J 7 bases short, with 18 bases between. The CDR3 is made up of 16 amino acids. The germline gives CDR1 SGHNT, CDR2 YYREEE (reference sequence). Written as DNA, the CDR3 is TGTGCCAGCAGCTTGGGCGGTTCCCAAGATTGGAATACGCAGTATTTT. It is translated as CASSLGGSQDWNTQYF.

This clonotype was recorded many times. The chain recombines TRBV11-2 with TRBJ2-3, with 13 bases fitting TRBD2. Germline assignment: CDR1 SGHAT and CDR2 FQNNGV. J was trimmed by 1 base and V by 5 bases; bases with no gene match: 3. This CDR3 contains 16 residues. The chain's CDR3 is CASSPGTSGGTDTQYF. For the CDR3, the DNA is TGTGCCAGCAGCCCTGGGACTAGCGGGGGCACAGATACGCAGTATTTT.

Details on this clonotype: A much bigger clone sits one base away, suggesting this may be a read error. V usage is TRBV27 and J usage is TRBJ1-1, with D tentatively TRBD1 (5 bases). The germline V gene has CDR1 MNHEY and CDR2 SMNVEV (reference sequence). V gave up 3 bases and J gave up 5 bases, with 28 bases separating them. This CDR3 region has 19 residues. CDR3 in DNA: TGTGCCAGCAGTTTGGGACGGTCATCTGGGGAGTTTACGAGGACTGAAGCTTTCTTT. It encodes CASSLGRSSGEFTRTEAFF.

The table lists this clonotype with a few counts. The chain is built from TRBV4-3 and TRBJ2-7, with D possibly being TRBD1 (5 bases). This CDR3 spans 14 amino acids. CDR1 and CDR2 from the germline V gene are LGHNA and YSLEER. Trimming cost V 0 bases and J 4 bases, with 10 bases left between them. In DNA, the CDR3 is TGCGCCAGCAGCCAAGATTGGGGCACATACGAGCAGTACTTC. It encodes CASSQDWGTYEQYF.

This clonotype was observed many times. This chain joins TRBV4-2 and TRBJ1-1; D is possibly TRBD1 (6 bases). This CDR3 spans 15 amino acids. V lost 1 base and J 4 bases, leaving 13 bases between the germline ends. From germline, CDR1 is LGHNA and CDR2 YNFKEQ. The CDR3 is CASSQGQGGGTEAFF. CDR3 coding DNA: TGTGCCAGCAGCCAAGGTCAAGGGGGGGGCACTGAAGCTTTCTTT.

The CDR3 loop reads CASSLDRGFQETQYF. The CDR3 nucleotides read TGTGCCAGCAGCTTAGATCGGGGGTTCCAAGAGACCCAGTACTTC. The chain is built from TRBV7-2 and TRBJ2-5, with D perhaps matching TRBD2 (6 bases). The CDR3 consists of 15 residues. Germline values: CDR1 SGHTA, CDR2 FQGNSA. V was shortened by 1 base and J by 1 base, with 10 bases between the two germline ends.

This clonotype was detected only a few times. V is TRBV11-3 and J is TRBJ2-2, with TRBD1 identical over 9 bases. The trim removed 8 bases at V and 2 bases at J, leaving 6 bases unmatched. The CDR3 totals 15 residues. Germline V lookup: CDR1 SGHNT, CDR2 YENEEA. The CDR3 protein is CASGLTGGNTGELFF. In DNA, the CDR3 is TGTGCCAGCGGGCTGACAGGGGGTAACACCGGGGAGCTGTTTTTT.

V and J are TRBV28 and TRBJ1-1, with unresolved D. V shed 7 bases and J shed 5 bases, with 14 bases lying between them. This CDR3 is built from 13 residues. The germline CDR1 and CDR2 sequences are MDHEN and SYDVKM. In nucleotides, the CDR3 is TGTGCCAGCAAGTTCAGCGGTTGGACTGAAGCTTTCTTT. It specifies CASKFSGWTEAFF.

This rearrangement joins TRBV7-9 to TRBJ2-1, with TRBD1 matching 10 bases. The ends lost 6 bases at V and 8 bases at J; junction bases unmatched: 10. The CDR3 covers 15 residues. The V gene's germline CDR1 is SEHNR and CDR2 FQNEAQ (reference sequence). This chain's CDR3 is CASSNRDRGADEQFF. In nucleotides, the CDR3 is TGTGCCAGCAGTAACCGGGACAGGGGTGCGGATGAGCAGTTCTTC.

This clonotype came up many times. The rearrangement joins TRBV12-3 or TRBV12-4 to TRBJ1-6; 7 positions agree with TRBD1. V shed 5 bases, J shed 5 bases, and the junction held 3 bases outside the gene matches. CDR3 length equals 14 residues. In DNA, the CDR3 is TGTGCCAGCAGTGTGGGACAGAATAATTCACCCCTCCACTTT. This translates into CASSVGQNNSPLHF.

V is TRBV10-3 and J is TRBJ2-5; the D is unclear. Germline V gene sequence: CDR1 ENHRY, CDR2 SYGVKD. The V gene lost 2 bases and the J gene lost 4 bases, with 8 bases spanning the gap. The CDR3 has 13 amino acids. As DNA, the CDR3 is TGTGCCATCAGTGAGACTCCAGGAGAGACCCAGTACTTC. The encoded protein is CAISETPGETQYF.

This clonotype was counted ten times or more. This chain's CDR3 is CASSGEGPGELFF. The CDR3 region has the DNA TGTGCCAGCAGTGGGGAGGGCCCGGGGGAGCTGTTTTTT. This sequence joins TRBV2 and TRBJ2-2; the match to TRBD2 covers 7 bases. The V gene end was trimmed by 4 bases and the J gene end by 8 bases; junction bases not matched to a gene: 4. CDR1 and CDR2 (germline): SNHLY, FYNNEI. This CDR3 comprises 13 residues.

The chain employs TRBV7-3 and TRBJ2-5; no clear D. The V end lost 1 base, the J end lost 5 bases, and 8 bases lay between the germline ends. CDR1 is SGHTA and CDR2 is FQGTGA in the germline V gene. There are 13 residues in the CDR3. In DNA form, the CDR3 reads TGTGCCAGCAGCTTAAATGTCAGGGAGACCCAGTACTTC. This translates into CASSLNVRETQYF.

The CDR3 DNA sequence: TGTGCCAGCAGCTTACATCGCAGGGGGCTCGAAGGCTACACCTTC. Translation: CASSLHRRGLEGYTF. The chain links TRBV7-9 to TRBJ1-2, with 8 bases lining up with TRBD1. The CDR3 totals 15 residues. V dropped 2 bases and J dropped 8; count of bases not matched to a gene: 10. Per the germline V gene, CDR1 is SEHNR and CDR2 is FQNEAQ (reference sequence).

This clonotype has just a few counts. The chain combines TRBV29-1 with TRBJ2-1; TRBD1 agrees at 9 bases. The CDR3 consists of 11 residues. Trimming at V came to 4 bases and at J to 16 bases, leaving 8 bases not matched to a gene. The germline CDR1 and CDR2 sequences are SQVTM and ANQGSEA. Here the CDR3 reads CSVGRTGVYFF. Here the CDR3 DNA reads TGCAGCGTTGGACGGACAGGGGTCTATTTCTTC.

DNA for the CDR3: TGTGCCAGCAGTTACTTAAACCGTTACAGGGAAGGAGGCGGGGAGCTGTTTTTT. Protein: CASSYLNRYREGGGELFF. This rearrangement joins TRBV6-5 to TRBJ2-2; tentative D call: TRBD1 (6 bases). The germline V and J ends were trimmed by 1 base and 7 bases, with 22 bases remaining between them. The CDR3 totals 18 residues. Germline V gene data show CDR1 as MNHEY and CDR2 as SVGAGI.

J is TRBJ2-7 and V is TRBV28, with D unresolved. The V end was cut by 3 bases, the J end by 8 bases, with 5 bases between. CDR3 length: 10 residues. Germline V lookup: CDR1 MDHEN, CDR2 SYDVKM. The CDR3 bases are TGTGCCAGCAGTTTTTCGCAGCAGTACTTC. Amino acid sequence: CASSFSQQYF.

This clonotype was counted only a few times. This chain uses TRBV18 with TRBJ2-1, with 13 nucleotides matching TRBD2. Unmatched junction bases numbered 4, after V lost 3 bases and J lost 2 bases. The germline CDR1 and CDR2 sequences are KGHSH and LQKENI. The CDR3 consists of 17 residues. CDR3 DNA sequence: TGTGCCAGCTCACCTCCGACTAGCGGGAGGACCTACAATGAGCAGTTCTTC. As protein: CASSPPTSGRTYNEQFF.

In this sample, this clonotype turned up a few times. The chain recombines TRBV12-3 or TRBV12-4 with TRBJ2-6; 7 bases are a match to TRBD1. CDR3 length equals 17 residues. V was clipped by 3 bases and J by 0 bases; unmatched bases: 5. CDR3 DNA sequence: TGTGCCAGCAGTTTGGGACAGATTTTCTCTGGGGCCAACGTCCTGACTTTC. Its translation: CASSLGQIFSGANVLTF.

The V call is TRBV28, the J call TRBJ2-3, with D tentatively TRBD2 (5 bases). V dropped 3 bases and J dropped 4 bases, with 11 bases sitting between them. The CDR3 runs to 14 residues. Germline values: CDR1 MDHEN, CDR2 SYDVKM. CDR3 loop: CASSFPKEADTQYF. The CDR3 DNA reads TGTGCCAGCAGTTTCCCCAAGGAGGCAGATACGCAGTATTTT.

This clonotype was picked up a small number of times. The chain recombines TRBV5-5 with TRBJ2-3, with D tentatively TRBD1 (6 bases). V lost 0 bases and J lost 4, with 12 bases in between. CDR1 is SGHKS and CDR2 is YYEKEE in the germline V gene (reference sequence). The CDR3 loop spans 15 amino acids. The CDR3 coding sequence is TGTGCCAGCAGCTTGGATGGGGGCACCGCAGATACGCAGTATTTT. Translating gives CASSLDGGTADTQYF.

This clonotype was seen a few times. This chain joins TRBV28 and TRBJ2-1, with D perhaps TRBD2 (5 bases). This CDR3 region has 13 residues. Germline CDR1 is MDHEN and CDR2 is SYDVKM. Trimming removed 3 bases at V and 8 bases at J, with 11 bases between. DNA of the CDR3: TGTGCCAGCAGTTTTTCCGGGGAAGATGAGCAGTTCTTC. Translated, it gives CASSFSGEDEQFF. The entire variable domain, with the rest obtained from reference TRBV28 and TRBJ2-1, is as follows: DVKVTQSSRYLVKRTGEKVFLECVQDMDHENMFWYRQDPGLGLRLIYFSYDVKMKEKGDIPEGYSVSREKKERFSLILESASTNQTSMYLCASSFSGEDEQFFGPGTRLTVL.

This clonotype was counted only a few times. The chain has TRBV15 and TRBJ2-7, with a weak D call TRBD1 (6 bases). CDR1 is LNHNV, CDR2 YYDKDF, per germline (reference sequence). Deletions cut 5 bases from V and 0 bases from J, with 20 bases between. The length of the CDR3 is 17 residues. CDR3 bases: TGTGCCACCAGCGGCCTAGTGCCGGGACAAGACTCCTACGAGCAGTACTTC. Amino acids: CATSGLVPGQDSYEQYF.

This rearrangement joins TRBV6-2 or TRBV6-3 to TRBJ2-1; 7 bases fit TRBD1. The V and J ends lost 5 bases and 4 bases, in that order; junction bases with no gene match: 8. The CDR3 loop spans 15 amino acids. In germline, CDR1 is MNHEY, CDR2 SVGEGT. The CDR3 sequence: CASSPWDRIYNEQFF. CDR3 coding DNA: TGTGCCAGCAGTCCTTGGGACAGAATATACAATGAGCAGTTCTTC.